Sequencing of this T cell receptor beta chain was carried out in a study of patients and donors after allogeneic stem cell transplantation. The V gene lost 1 base and the J gene lost 10 bases, with 16 bases spanning the gap. The CDR3 runs 13 residues. Germline V gene sequence: CDR1 DFQATT, CDR2 SNEGSKA (reference sequence). The table lists this clonotype with a few counts. From the RT-PCR reads, TCRdb called clonotypes with MiXCR, one entry per CDR3 protein. The repertoire holds about a million distinct CDR3 sequences, about a sixth seen once, with approximately 5.9% in the top ten. This clonotype was sampled from a human donor who was either an allogeneic HSCT recipient or a stem cell or donor lymphocyte infusion donor (not recorded which). It is not recorded whose cells these are; they may come from a transplant donor. V usage is TRBV20-1 and J usage is TRBJ1-1; D is perhaps TRBD1 (5 bases). The sequencing sample was made of blood, either unsorted or a sorted T cell fraction (not recorded which). The CDR3 coding sequence is TGCAGTGCTAGAGGTGGGTTGCGGGGCGGAGCTTTCTTT. Its protein product is CSARGGLRGGAFF.